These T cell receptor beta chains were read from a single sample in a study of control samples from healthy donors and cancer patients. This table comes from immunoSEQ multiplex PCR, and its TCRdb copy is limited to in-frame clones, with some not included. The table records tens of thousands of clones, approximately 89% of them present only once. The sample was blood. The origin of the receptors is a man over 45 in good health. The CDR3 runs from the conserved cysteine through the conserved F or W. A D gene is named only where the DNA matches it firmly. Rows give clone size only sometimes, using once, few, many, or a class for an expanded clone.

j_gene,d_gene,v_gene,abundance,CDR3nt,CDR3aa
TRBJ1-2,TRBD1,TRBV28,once,TGTGCCAGCAGGATGGACAGGGGACGATATGGCTACACCTTC,CASRMDRGRYGYTF
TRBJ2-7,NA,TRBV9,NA,TGTGCCAGCAGCCAAGGACAGTCCTACGAGCAGTACTTC,CASSQGQSYEQYF
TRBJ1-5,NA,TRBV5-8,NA,TGTGCCAGCAGCTTATCTGGGCTAAGCAATCAGCCCCAGCATTTT,CASSLSGLSNQPQHF
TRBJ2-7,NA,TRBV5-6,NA,TGTGCCAGCAGCCCATGGGGACCAGGACATGACTCCTACGAGCAGTACTTC,CASSPWGPGHDSYEQYF
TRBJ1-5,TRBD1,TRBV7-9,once,TGTGCCAGCAGCCTCCAGGGGGGTCAGCCCCAGCATTTT,CASSLQGGQPQHF
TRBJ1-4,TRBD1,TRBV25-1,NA,TGTGCCAGCAGTTCCCAACCGGGACAGGGGAATGAAAAACTGTTTTTT,CASSSQPGQGNEKLFF
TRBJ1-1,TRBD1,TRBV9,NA,TGTGCCAGCAGCCCGCGAGGACAGGGGGTGAACACTGAAGCTTTCTTT,CASSPRGQGVNTEAFF
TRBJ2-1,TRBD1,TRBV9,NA,TGTGCCAGCAGCACCCGACAGGGCCTGAGCTCCTACAATGAGCAGTTCTTC,CASSTRQGLSSYNEQFF
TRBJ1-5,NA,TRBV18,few,TGTGCCAGCTCACCACCGGCCGCCTATAGCAATCAGCCCCAGCATTTT,CASSPPAAYSNQPQHF
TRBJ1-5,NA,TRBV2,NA,TGTGCCAGTTCTCTCAGGGACAATCAGCCCCAGCATTTT,CASSLRDNQPQHF
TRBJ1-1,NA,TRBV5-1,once,TGCGCCAGCAGCTTGGAGCCGGTGGGGATGAACACTGAAGCTTTCTTT,CASSLEPVGMNTEAFF
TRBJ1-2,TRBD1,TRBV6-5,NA,TGTGCCAGCAGCCCCGGGACAGGCTTACGGGGCTACACCTTC,CASSPGTGLRGYTF
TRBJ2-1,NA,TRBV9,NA,TGTGCCAGCAGCGTAGCTACGGCGGTCTTCTACAATGAGCAGTTCTTC,CASSVATAVFYNEQFF
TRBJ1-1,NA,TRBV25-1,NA,TGTGCCAGCAGTGGACGGGCCTACACTGAAGCTTTCTTT,CASSGRAYTEAFF
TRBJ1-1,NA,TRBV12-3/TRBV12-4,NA,TGTGCCAGCAGTTTAAGGCGGTCTGAAGCTTTCTTT,CASSLRRSEAFF
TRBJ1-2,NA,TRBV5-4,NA,TGTGCCAGCAGCTTAAGGACGGCAGCCAACTATGGCTACACCTTC,CASSLRTAANYGYTF
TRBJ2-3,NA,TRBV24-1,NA,TGTGCCACCAGTGATGTCCGTGGGTGGCGCACAGATACGCAGTATTTT,CATSDVRGWRTDTQYF
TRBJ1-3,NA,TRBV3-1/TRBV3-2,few,TGTGCCAGCAGCCCAGGGCGAGGAAACACCATATATTTT,CASSPGRGNTIYF
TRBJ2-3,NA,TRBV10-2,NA,TGCGCCAGCAGCGCCAAAGATACGCAGTATTTT,CASSAKDTQYF
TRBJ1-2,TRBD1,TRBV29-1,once,TGCAGCGTTGAAGGACTTGGACAGGCAGGCCTATTTGGTGGCTACACCTTC,CSVEGLGQAGLFGGYTF
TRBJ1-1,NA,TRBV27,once,TGTGCCAGCAGCCCGACGGTTAACACTGAAGCTTTCTTT,CASSPTVNTEAFF
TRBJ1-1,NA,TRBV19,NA,TGTGCCAGTAGTATAGATCTGGGCAGGAACACTGAAGCTTTCTTT,CASSIDLGRNTEAFF
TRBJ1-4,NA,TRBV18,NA,TGTGCCAGCTCACCGCGGCGAGGGGTCGTTAGGGAAAAACTGTTTTTT,CASSPRRGVVREKLFF
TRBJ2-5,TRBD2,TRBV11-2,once,TGTGCCAGCAGCTTAGAAAGGGAGGGGACCCAGTACTTC,CASSLEREGTQYF
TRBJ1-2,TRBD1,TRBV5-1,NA,TGCGCCAGCTCGGACAGGGGGCATTACTATGGCTACACCTTC,CASSDRGHYYGYTF
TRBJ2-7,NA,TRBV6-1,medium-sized,TGTGCCAGCAGTGAGCTCTACGAGCAGTACTTC,CASSELYEQYF
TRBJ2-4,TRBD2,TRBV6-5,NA,TGTGCCAGCAGCCTCCTTGTCCCGGGGGGAAACATTCAGTACTTC,CASSLLVPGGNIQYF
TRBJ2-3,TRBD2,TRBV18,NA,TGTGCCAGCTCACGGTATAGCGGGGGGGCCGAGACAGATACGCAGTATTTT,CASSRYSGGAETDTQYF
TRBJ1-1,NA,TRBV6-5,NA,TGTGCCAGCAGTTATTCTACGGTAGGATTGAACACTGAAGCTTTCTTT,CASSYSTVGLNTEAFF
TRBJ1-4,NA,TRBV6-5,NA,TGTGCCAGCAGTTACGACCGGGGCGAAAAACTGTTTTTT,CASSYDRGEKLFF
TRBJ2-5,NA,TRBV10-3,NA,TGTGCCACCAAAGGAGGGTGGGGAGAGACCCAGTACTTC,CATKGGWGETQYF
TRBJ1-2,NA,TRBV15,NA,TGTGCCACCAGCAGTCAGGGGTTGCAGGGCTACACCTTC,CATSSQGLQGYTF
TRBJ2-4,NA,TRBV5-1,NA,TGCGCCAGCAGCTTGGAGGCGGGAGCCAAAAACATTCAGTACTTC,CASSLEAGAKNIQYF
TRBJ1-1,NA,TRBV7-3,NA,TGTGCCAGCAGCTTAATCTGGACTGAAGCTTTCTTT,CASSLIWTEAFF
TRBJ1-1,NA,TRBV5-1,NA,TGCGCCAGCGTACAGGGTGGACTAGGGGCTCGCACTGAAGCTTTCTTT,CASVQGGLGARTEAFF
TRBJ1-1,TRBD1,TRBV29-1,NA,TGCAGCGTTGCGAAAGGATTTAGACAGGGAAGGGAGAACACTGAAGCTTTCTTT,CSVAKGFRQGRENTEAFF
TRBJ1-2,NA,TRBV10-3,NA,TGTGCCATCAGTGGACAGGTTAACTATGGCTACACCTTC,CAISGQVNYGYTF
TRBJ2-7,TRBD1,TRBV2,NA,TGTGCCAGCACCGGGGACGACAGGGCTTTCTACGAGCAGTACTTC,CASTGDDRAFYEQYF
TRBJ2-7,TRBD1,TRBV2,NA,TGTGCCAGCAGCCGGGACAGGGACGACGAGCAGTACTTC,CASSRDRDDEQYF
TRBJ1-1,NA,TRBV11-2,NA,TGTGCCAGCAGCCAACCCGCAGGGGCGCGGAACACTGAAGCTTTCTTT,CASSQPAGARNTEAFF
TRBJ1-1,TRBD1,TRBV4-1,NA,TGCGCCAGCAGCCTTCGACAGGGGTACACTGAAGCTTTCTTT,CASSLRQGYTEAFF
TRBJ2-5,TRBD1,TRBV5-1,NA,TGCGCCAGCAGCTCCCGACAGGGCCCCCGGGAGACCCAGTACTTC,CASSSRQGPRETQYF
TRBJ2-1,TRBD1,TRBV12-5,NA,TGTGCTAGTGGTTTCCGGGACAGCTACAATGAGCAGTTCTTC,CASGFRDSYNEQFF
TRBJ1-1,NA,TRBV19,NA,TGTGCCAGTAAGAGGGAACGGGCTTTCTTT,CASKRERAFF
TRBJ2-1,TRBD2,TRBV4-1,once,TGCGCCAGCAGCCAAGGGGTGACTAGCGGAGCCTACAATGAGCAGTTCTTC,CASSQGVTSGAYNEQFF
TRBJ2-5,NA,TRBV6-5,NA,TGTGCCAGCGGACTTGGGGAACAGACCCAGTACTTC,CASGLGEQTQYF
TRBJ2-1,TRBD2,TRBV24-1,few,TGTGCCACCAGTGATTTGCTTCCGGGGGGTGACAATGAGCAGTTCTTC,CATSDLLPGGDNEQFF